A selection of T cell receptor beta chains follows, all from one sample in a study of identifying expanded T cells in peripheral blood. This table comes from immunoSEQ multiplex PCR, and its TCRdb copy is limited to in-frame clones, with some not included. The sample shows nearly 60,000 clones, around nine tenths of them seen only once. Material: blood. The receptors originated from a person between 18 and 75 years old in good health. Each CDR3 is given with its conserved first and last residue. A D gene is named only where the DNA matches it firmly. Clone size appears in some rows only: once, few, many, or a class for an expanded clone.

D gene	V gene	J gene	clone size	CDR3 DNA	CDR3 protein
TRBD1	TRBV19	TRBJ2-7	NA	TGTGCCAGTAGTACCGGACAGGGGGCCTACGAGCAGTACTTC	CASSTGQGAYEQYF
NA	TRBV10-3	TRBJ2-7	NA	TGTGCCATACACGACAGGCCCTCCTACGAGCAGTACTTC	CAIHDRPSYEQYF
NA	TRBV21-1	TRBJ2-6	NA	TGTGCCAGCAGCAAGACGGGGGGCCCTGGGGCCAACGTCCTGACTTTC	CASSKTGGPGANVLTF
TRBD1	TRBV2	TRBJ1-6	NA	TGTGCCAGCAGAGGACAGGGGATGTCACCCCTCCACTTT	CASRGQGMSPLHF
NA	TRBV5-4	TRBJ2-3	NA	TGTGCCAGCAGCGGCAGGACAGACACAGATACGCAGTATTTT	CASSGRTDTDTQYF
NA	TRBV19	TRBJ2-1	NA	TGTGCCAGTAGTATTCAGGTGGGCTCCTACAATGAGCAGTTCTTC	CASSIQVGSYNEQFF
NA	TRBV2	TRBJ1-1	few	TGTGCCAGCAGTGAAGTCCCAGGGACAGAAGCTTTCTTT	CASSEVPGTEAFF
TRBD2	TRBV7-9	TRBJ2-2	NA	TGTGCCAGCACCCCTTCGGCGGGAGTGGTCGCCGGGGAGCTGTTTTTT	CASTPSAGVVAGELFF
TRBD1	TRBV7-9	TRBJ1-1	NA	TGTGCCAGCAGCCGAAACGGACAGGGGGCTAATGAAGCTTTCTTT	CASSRNGQGANEAFF
NA	TRBV21-1	TRBJ1-5	few	TGTGCCAGCAGCAGGGGGAGCAATCAGCCCCAGCATTTT	CASSRGSNQPQHF
TRBD2	TRBV5-4	TRBJ2-2	NA	TGTGCCAGCAGCGCTAGCGGGGGTAAAAACGGGGAGCTGTTTTTT	CASSASGGKNGELFF
NA	TRBV6-6	TRBJ1-2	NA	TGTGCCAGCAGTTACTCGATTCCGGGTAATGGCTACACCTTC	CASSYSIPGNGYTF
NA	TRBV15	TRBJ2-5	NA	TGTGCCACCAGCCCCCGCGGGGGCGGGAACCAAGAGACCCAGTACTTC	CATSPRGGGNQETQYF
NA	TRBV28	TRBJ1-5	NA	TGTGCCAGCAGGCGGACAGTTTATAGCAATCAGCCCCAGCATTTT	CASRRTVYSNQPQHF
NA	TRBV6-5	TRBJ1-2	NA	TGTGCCAGCAGTTACTCGAGATCCAATGGCTATGGCTACACCTTC	CASSYSRSNGYGYTF
NA	TRBV27	TRBJ1-6	NA	TGTGCCAGCAGTTTACGCACCGATAATTCACCCCTCCACTTT	CASSLRTDNSPLHF
TRBD2	TRBV6-6	TRBJ2-1	NA	TGTGCCAGCAGTTACTCCGGACTAGCGGGAGAACTTGAGCAGTTCTTC	CASSYSGLAGELEQFF
NA	TRBV7-2	TRBJ1-3	NA	TGTGCCAGCAGCTTATTGTACGGTAACACCATATATTTT	CASSLLYGNTIYF
NA	TRBV4-1	TRBJ2-7	NA	TGCGCCAGCAGCCAAGCCGTCCTGTACGAGCAGTACTTC	CASSQAVLYEQYF
TRBD2	TRBV5-1	TRBJ2-7	NA	TGCGCCAGCAGCAAAGGCGGTAGCGGGGGGGGCTACGAGCAGTACTTC	CASSKGGSGGGYEQYF
TRBD2	TRBV4-1	TRBJ2-1	NA	TGCGCCAGCAGCCCCACTAGCGGGGGCTACAATGAGCAGTTCTTC	CASSPTSGGYNEQFF
NA	TRBV11-1	TRBJ1-2	NA	TGTGCCAGCAGCTTGGAATGGGGGGACCCGGTCGGCTACACCTTC	CASSLEWGDPVGYTF
NA	TRBV2	TRBJ1-1	NA	TGTGCCAGCATTCCCTACACTGAAGCTTTCTTT	CASIPYTEAFF
NA	TRBV18	TRBJ2-4	NA	TGTGCCAGCTCACCAGACAGGCAAGGGGTTAATCAGTACTTC	CASSPDRQGVNQYF
TRBD2	TRBV4-3	TRBJ2-1	NA	TGCGCCAGCAGCTTCGGACTAGCGGGAGACATCTACAATGAGCAGTTCTTC	CASSFGLAGDIYNEQFF
NA	TRBV6-1	TRBJ2-2	NA	TGTGCCAGCAGTGCCGGGACTGGCAACACCGGGGAGCTGTTTTTT	CASSAGTGNTGELFF
TRBD2	TRBV5-1	TRBJ2-7	NA	TGCGCCAGCAGCTTGGGGACTAGCGGCTCCTACGAGCAGTACTTC	CASSLGTSGSYEQYF
NA	TRBV10-3	TRBJ2-5	NA	TGTGCCATCAGTGAAATTGGGAGGGGGGAAGAGACCCAGTACTTC	CAISEIGRGEETQYF
NA	TRBV9	TRBJ2-7	NA	TGTGCCAGCAGCCTCTCATTGGCAGGGTCAGGCGAGCAGTACTTC	CASSLSLAGSGEQYF
TRBD1	TRBV4-3	TRBJ2-7	NA	TGCGCCAGCAGCGTTCGACAGGGGTTTGTCTACGAGCAGTACTTC	CASSVRQGFVYEQYF
NA	TRBV4-3	TRBJ2-1	NA	TGCGCCAGCAGCCAAGCTGGTAACAATGAGCAGTTCTTC	CASSQAGNNEQFF
TRBD1	TRBV11-3	TRBJ2-2	NA	TGTGCCAGCAGCTTCGGACAGGGAATGGGGTCCGGGGAGCTGTTTTTT	CASSFGQGMGSGELFF
NA	TRBV29-1	TRBJ1-2	NA	TGCAGCGTTGAGGGTGGGGGTGGCTACACCTTC	CSVEGGGGYTF
TRBD1	TRBV27	TRBJ1-5	few	TGTGCCAGCAGTTTCTCGGGACAGGGAGGCAATCAGCCCCAGCATTTT	CASSFSGQGGNQPQHF
NA	TRBV5-6	TRBJ2-5	NA	TGTGCCAGCAGCTTGCAGCCGACAGTCCAAGAGACCCAGTACTTC	CASSLQPTVQETQYF
NA	TRBV7-9	TRBJ2-5	NA	TGTGCCAGCAGCACCGGGACACACTTCCAAGAGACCCAGTACTTC	CASSTGTHFQETQYF
NA	TRBV6-5	TRBJ1-1	NA	TGTGCCAGCATGTCCAGGGAGTACACTGAAGCTTTCTTT	CASMSREYTEAFF
TRBD2	TRBV7-9	TRBJ2-7	NA	TGTGCCAGCAGCTTAGTCCTAGCGGGAGGGAGCGACGAGCAGTACTTC	CASSLVLAGGSDEQYF
NA	TRBV2	TRBJ2-7	once	TGTGCCAGCAGGCGGGCGCTCGAGCAGTACTTC	CASRRALEQYF
TRBD2	TRBV29-1	TRBJ2-3	NA	TGCAGCGTTGTCGGGGGGGGCACAGATACGCAGTATTTT	CSVVGGGTDTQYF
TRBD1	TRBV6-5	TRBJ1-1	NA	TGTGCCAGCAGTTACCCGTCAGGGGGGGCCGAAGCTTTCTTT	CASSYPSGGAEAFF
TRBD2	TRBV4-2	TRBJ2-3	NA	TGTGCCAGCAGCCAAGAGCGGACTAGCGGGGTTACAGATACGCAGTATTTT	CASSQERTSGVTDTQYF
TRBD1	TRBV30	TRBJ1-5	NA	TGTGCCTGGAGTTCACAGGGGCCAGGGTATCAGCCCCAGCATTTT	CAWSSQGPGYQPQHF
NA	TRBV11-2	TRBJ1-1	NA	TGTGCCACCTCGCTCCGCCTGGGCACTGAAGCTTTCTTT	CATSLRLGTEAFF
TRBD2	TRBV4-3	TRBJ2-5	NA	TGCGCCAGTGGAAGCGGGGGGGCCCTCGAGACCCAGTACTTC	CASGSGGALETQYF
NA	TRBV4-3	TRBJ1-4	NA	TGCGCCAGCAGCCGGGAGGGCAGAGCAACTAATGAAAAACTGTTTTTT	CASSREGRATNEKLFF
NA	TRBV19	TRBJ2-6	NA	TGTGCCAGTACACGGGACTCGGGATGGTCTGGGGCCAACGTCCTGACTTTC	CASTRDSGWSGANVLTF